The 28 T cell receptor beta chains in this list originate from one sample, sequenced in a study of T cells after yellow fever vaccination. TCRdb ran MiXCR on the 5' RACE reads and lists one entry per CDR3 protein. The sample lists 450,000 to 550,000 distinct CDR3 sequences; 21% were seen once. The material was PBMCs, obtained less than 25 days after the first yellow fever vaccination. These receptors were collected from a man between 18 and 29 years old who received the YFV17D yellow fever vaccine.

This rearrangement joins TRBV20-1 to TRBJ1-1; no reliable D call. V was clipped by 3 bases and J by 4 bases, with 12 bases between them. Germline assignment: CDR1 DFQATT and CDR2 SNEGSKA (reference sequence). This CDR3 region has 13 residues. CDR3 residues: CSARGRMGTEAFF. The CDR3 coding sequence is TGCAGTGCTAGGGGGAGAATGGGCACTGAAGCTTTCTTT.

The chain couples TRBV12-3 or TRBV12-4 to TRBJ1-5, with 7 bases fitting TRBD1. The CDR3 is 15 residues long. Losses at the gene ends were 6 bases for V and 5 bases for J; bases not matched to a gene: 10. CDR3 in amino acids: CASSQGQAGYQPQHF. In DNA, the CDR3 is TGTGCCAGCAGCCAAGGACAGGCCGGGTATCAGCCCCAGCATTTT.

This clonotype was seen a few times. The chain recombines TRBV12-3 or TRBV12-4 with TRBJ2-5; no clear D gene. The CDR3 contains 14 residues. V was cut by 3 bases and J by 7 bases, with 15 bases left in between. CDR3 loop: CASSFSRSGGTQYF. CDR3 bases: TGTGCCAGCAGTTTCTCCCGGTCCGGTGGGACCCAGTACTTC.

The chain recombines TRBV20-1 with TRBJ2-6, with D perhaps matching TRBD1 (7 bases). The germline CDR1 and CDR2 sequences are DFQATT and SNEGSKA (reference sequence). The CDR3 length is 15 residues. V lost 5 bases and J 2 bases, leaving 13 bases between the germline ends. The CDR3 bases are TGCAGTGCTGAGGGGGCGGGGACTGGGGCCAACGTCCTGACTTTC. Its protein is CSAEGAGTGANVLTF.

The V call is TRBV20-1, the J call TRBJ1-1; D is possibly TRBD1 (5 bases). V gave up 0 bases and J gave up 3 bases, with 14 bases separating them. The CDR3 extends over 15 amino acids. CDR1 is DFQATT and CDR2 is SNEGSKA in the germline V gene (reference sequence). In nucleotides, the CDR3 is TGCAGTGCTAGAGATTACCAAGGGGAGGACACTGAAGCTTTCTTT. Its translation is CSARDYQGEDTEAFF.

The V gene is TRBV6-1, the J gene TRBJ1-5; 10 bases agree with TRBD1. This CDR3 spans 15 amino acids. Germline V gene lookup returns CDR1 MNHNS and CDR2 SASEGT. The junction had 5 bases not matched to a gene; V was cut back by 4 bases and J by 5 bases. This CDR3 is CASSGGQGNYQPQHF. CDR3 sequence (DNA): TGTGCCAGCAGTGGGGGACAGGGGAATTATCAGCCCCAGCATTTT.

The chain carries TRBV20-1 and TRBJ1-3; no clear D. The CDR3 is 14 amino acids. V was shortened by 5 bases and J by 0 bases, with 11 bases between the two germline ends. CDR1 is DFQATT, CDR2 SNEGSKA, per germline (reference sequence). CDR3 protein: CSAPPAGSGNTIYF. CDR3 DNA sequence: TGCAGTGCTCCCCCGGCAGGCTCTGGAAACACCATATATTTT.

V and J are TRBV24-1 and TRBJ2-5; no clear D gene. The CDR3 extends over 12 amino acids. Looked up from germline, CDR1 is KGHDR and CDR2 is SFDVKD. Trimming pared 2 bases from V and 0 bases from J, leaving 0 bases between. The CDR3 here is CATSDYQETQYF. CDR3 sequence (DNA): TGTGCCACCAGTGATTACCAAGAGACCCAGTACTTC.

The chain recombines TRBV5-1 with TRBJ2-1; maybe TRBD2 (7 bases). Germline-derived CDR1 and CDR2 are SGHRS and YFSETQ. V lost 0 bases and J 5 bases, leaving 12 bases between the germline ends. The CDR3 length is 15 residues. CDR3 loop: CASSLGRGLNNEQFF. In DNA, the CDR3 is TGCGCCAGCAGCTTGGGGCGGGGGCTAAACAATGAGCAGTTCTTC. Looking up the rest from reference TRBV5-1 and TRBJ2-1 gives the full variable domain: KAGVTQTPRYLIKTRGQQVTLSCSPISGHRSVSWYQQTPGQGLQFLFEYFSETQRNKGNFPGRFSGRQFSNSRSEMNVSTLELGDSALYLCASSLGRGLNNEQFFGPGTRLTVL.

The chain links TRBV15 to TRBJ2-1; D possibly matches TRBD1 or TRBD2 (6 bases each). The ends were cut back, 7 bases at V and 5 bases at J, with 18 bases in the middle. Germline assignment: CDR1 LNHNV and CDR2 YYDKDF (reference sequence). The CDR3 has 15 residues. In nucleotides, the CDR3 is TGTGCCACCACCCAGAGGGGGGTGCTGGACAATGAGCAGTTCTTC. Translation: CATTQRGVLDNEQFF. The full variable domain, rest sourced from reference TRBV15 and TRBJ2-1, is DAMVIQNPRYQVTQFGKPVTLSCSQTLNHNVMYWYQQKSSQAPKLLFHYYDKDFNNEADTPDNFQSRRPNTSFCFLDIRSPGLGDTAMYLCATTQRGVLDNEQFFGPGTRLTVL.

This clonotype came up a few times. The rearrangement links TRBV4-3 to TRBJ2-2; TRBD2 aligns across 7 bases. From germline, CDR1 is LGHNA and CDR2 YSLEER. V dropped 2 bases and J dropped 2; count of bases not matched to a gene: 5. The CDR3 contains 16 residues. The CDR3 coding sequence is TGCGCCAGCAGCCAACATTCTAGCGGAAACACCGGGGAGCTGTTTTTT. It encodes CASSQHSSGNTGELFF.

This clonotype has just a few counts. This chain links TRBV7-9 with TRBJ2-5; no firm D call. Germline V gene data show CDR1 as SEHNR and CDR2 as FQNEAQ (reference sequence). There are 15 residues in the CDR3. V was shortened by 1 base and J by 5 bases, with 14 bases between the two germline ends. This chain's CDR3 is CASSLVGSRSETQYF. CDR3 sequence (DNA): TGTGCCAGCAGCTTAGTAGGTAGCCGTTCCGAGACCCAGTACTTC.

The sample holds a few counts of this clonotype. The rearrangement uses TRBV11-1 and TRBJ1-2; D is undetermined. Looked up from germline, CDR1 is SGHAT and CDR2 is FQDESV (reference sequence). There are 15 residues in the CDR3. Trimming pared 2 bases from V and 0 bases from J, leaving 10 bases between. This CDR3 reads CASSLRLPANYGYTF. The CDR3 bases are TGTGCCAGCAGCTTAAGGTTACCAGCTAACTATGGCTACACCTTC.

This clonotype was counted a few times. The V call is TRBV7-9, the J call TRBJ1-2, with TRBD1 identical over 7 bases. The CDR3 consists of 14 residues. The V gene's germline CDR1 is SEHNR and CDR2 FQNEAQ (reference sequence). The V segment lost 5 bases and the J segment 0 bases; nucleotides outside the gene matches: 3. Written as DNA, the CDR3 is TGTGCCAGCAGCGAAACAGGGGCTAACTATGGCTACACCTTC. Translating gives CASSETGANYGYTF. Full variable domain (remainder filled in from reference TRBV7-9 and TRBJ1-2): DTGVSQNPRHKITKRGQNVTFRCDPISEHNRLYWYRQTLGQGPEFLTYFQNEAQLEKSRLLSDRFSAERPKGSFSTLEIQRTEQGDSAMYLCASSETGANYGYTFGSGTRLTVV.

The chain has TRBV9 and TRBJ1-3, with D possibly TRBD1 on 5 matching bases. From germline, CDR1 is SGDLS and CDR2 YYNGEE. The CDR3 covers 16 residues. The V and J ends lost 0 bases and 2 bases respectively, with 12 bases between them. CDR3: CASSVDRPRPGNTIYF. CDR3 bases: TGTGCCAGCAGCGTAGACAGGCCGCGCCCTGGAAACACCATATATTTT.

The rearrangement links TRBV14 to TRBJ1-1, with a tentative D call TRBD1 (6 bases). The CDR3 runs 17 residues. The germline V and J ends were trimmed by 2 bases and 0 bases, with 16 bases remaining between them. Germline-derived CDR1 and CDR2 are SGHDN and FVKESK. CDR3 sequence: CASSQIRGRGMNTEAFF. The DNA for the CDR3 is TGTGCCAGCAGCCAAATCAGGGGTCGGGGCATGAACACTGAAGCTTTCTTT.

This chain uses TRBV10-3 with TRBJ2-2; TRBD2 agrees at 11 bases. V gave up 6 bases and J gave up 2 bases; unmatched junction bases: 5. CDR1 and CDR2 (germline): ENHRY, SYGVKD. The CDR3 loop spans 16 amino acids. The CDR3 loop is CAIRDTSGGNTGELFF. For the CDR3, the DNA is TGTGCCATCAGGGATACTAGCGGGGGAAACACCGGGGAGCTGTTTTTT.

J is TRBJ2-3 and V is TRBV7-9, with 9 bases aligning to TRBD2. This CDR3 has 17 residues. Germline CDR1 and CDR2: SEHNR and FQNEAQ (reference sequence). J gave up 6 bases and V 0 bases, and 10 bases lay outside the gene matches. CDR3 sequence reads: CASSLAGDSGGSDTQYF. The CDR3 nucleotides are TGTGCCAGCAGCTTAGCTGGTGATAGCGGGGGATCTGATACGCAGTATTTT.

The chain has TRBV19 and TRBJ2-1; D is unresolved. The CDR3 extends over 12 amino acids. CDR1 is LNHDA and CDR2 is SQIVND in the germline V gene (reference sequence). Trimming pared 6 bases from V and 9 bases from J, leaving 12 bases between. CDR3 residues: CASSPGLVEQFF. The CDR3 DNA follows: TGTGCCAGTAGCCCCGGGCTCGTTGAGCAGTTCTTC.

A few counts support this clonotype. V gene TRBV12-3 or TRBV12-4 combines with J gene TRBJ2-1, with 12 bases aligning to TRBD2. The length of the CDR3 is 14 residues. The J segment lost 7 bases and the V segment lost 7 bases, leaving 5 bases of the junction unmatched. The CDR3 DNA follows: TGTGCCAGCAAACTAGCGGGGGGCGGGAATGAGCAGTTCTTC. This codes for CASKLAGGGNEQFF.

V gene TRBV5-1 combines with J gene TRBJ2-4; either TRBD1 or TRBD2 may supply D (5 bases each). Trimming took 4 bases from V and 8 from J, leaving 13 bases between them. Germline V lookup: CDR1 SGHRS, CDR2 YFSETQ. The CDR3 totals 13 residues. The CDR3 sequence is CASSAVQGDIQYF. The CDR3 bases are TGCGCCAGCAGCGCAGTTCAGGGAGACATTCAGTACTTC.

This chain uses TRBV2 with TRBJ1-3; D ambiguous. V lost 3 bases and J lost 2, with 8 bases in between. CDR3 length equals 14 residues. CDR1 is SNHLY, CDR2 FYNNEI, per germline. DNA of the CDR3: TGTGCCAGCAGTGAGTTCAGAACTGGAAACACCATATATTTT. Translated, it gives CASSEFRTGNTIYF. Full variable domain (rest looked up from reference TRBV2 and TRBJ1-3): EPEVTQTPSHQVTQMGQEVILRCVPISNHLYFYWYRQILGQKVEFLVSFYNNEISEKSEIFDDQFSVERPDGSNFTLKIRSTKLEDSAMYFCASSEFRTGNTIYFGEGSWLTVV.

The rearrangement links TRBV5-4 to TRBJ2-1; TRBD2 matches 13 bases. Unmatched junction bases numbered 5, after V lost 3 bases and J lost 5 bases. In germline, CDR1 is SGHNT, CDR2 YYREEE (reference sequence). The CDR3 spans 16 residues. Here the CDR3 reads CASSSPGTSGDNEQFF. DNA for the CDR3: TGTGCCAGCAGCTCTCCCGGGACTAGCGGGGACAATGAGCAGTTCTTC.

The chain recombines TRBV10-2 with TRBJ2-3; D call uncertain. Trimming stripped 0 bases from V and 10 bases from J, with 11 bases between. The CDR3 consists of 13 residues. Germline assignment: CDR1 WSHSY and CDR2 SAAADI. CDR3 in DNA: TGCGCCAGCAGTGAGTCAAGGGTCGGAGCGCAGTATTTT. Residues: CASSESRVGAQYF.

The J gene is TRBJ2-7, the V gene TRBV28; no firm D call. This CDR3 has 12 amino acids. The germline V and J ends were trimmed by 5 bases and 9 bases, with 14 bases remaining between them. From germline, CDR1 is MDHEN and CDR2 SYDVKM. CDR3 DNA: TGTGCCAGCAGTACCTATGGGGTAGGGCAGTACGTC. Its protein is CASSTYGVGQYV.

J is TRBJ1-4 and V is TRBV12-3 or TRBV12-4; no reliable D call. V was clipped by 6 bases and J by 3 bases, with 11 bases between them. The CDR3 consists of 14 residues. The chain's CDR3 is CASSSELPNEKLFF. CDR3 nucleotide sequence: TGTGCCAGCAGCTCGGAATTACCTAATGAAAAACTGTTTTTT.

This clonotype was counted only a few times. CDR3 sequence: CASSQDTSAGDTQYF. The CDR3 DNA follows: TGTGCCAGCAGCCAAGATACCTCCGCGGGGGATACGCAGTATTTT. The V gene is TRBV14, the J gene TRBJ2-3; possibly TRBD2 for D (6 bases). CDR1 SGHDN and CDR2 FVKESK come from the germline V gene. This CDR3 has 15 amino acids. Trimming stripped 0 bases from V and 6 bases from J, with 13 bases between. The entire variable domain, with the rest obtained from reference TRBV14 and TRBJ2-3, is as follows: EAGVTQFPSHSVIEKGQTVTLRCDPISGHDNLYWYRRVMGKEIKFLLHFVKESKQDESGMPNNRFLAERTGGTYSTLKVQPAELEDSGVYFCASSQDTSAGDTQYFGPGTRLTVL.

In this sample, this clonotype turned up a few times. The V gene is TRBV5-1, the J gene TRBJ1-1; no clear D gene. Per the germline V gene, CDR1 is SGHRS and CDR2 is YFSETQ. V lost 5 bases, J lost 0 bases, and 14 bases lay in between. The CDR3 contains 15 residues. CDR3 nucleotides: TGCGCCAGCAGACTTAGCGCCAACTTGAACACTGAAGCTTTCTTT. Translating gives CASRLSANLNTEAFF.